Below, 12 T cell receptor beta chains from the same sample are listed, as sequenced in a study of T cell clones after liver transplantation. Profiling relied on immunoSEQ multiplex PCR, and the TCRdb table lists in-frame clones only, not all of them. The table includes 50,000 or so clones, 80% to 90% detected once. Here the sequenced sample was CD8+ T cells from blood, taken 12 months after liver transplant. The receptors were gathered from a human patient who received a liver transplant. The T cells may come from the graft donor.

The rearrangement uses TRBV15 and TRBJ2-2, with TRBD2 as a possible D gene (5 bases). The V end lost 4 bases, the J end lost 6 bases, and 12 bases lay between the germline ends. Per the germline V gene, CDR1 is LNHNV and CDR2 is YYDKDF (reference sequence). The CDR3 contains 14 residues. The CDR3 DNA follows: TGTGCCACCAGCAAGGCCCCCGGGGCCGGGGAGCTGTTTTTT. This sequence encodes CATSKAPGAGELFF.

This CDR3 is CASSAPAGGGIDTGELFF. CDR3 sequence (DNA): TGTGCCAGCAGCGCCCCAGCGGGAGGTGGTATAGACACCGGGGAGCTGTTTTTT. The chain uses TRBV9 and TRBJ2-2; 9 bases line up with TRBD2. The CDR3 loop spans 18 amino acids. The V gene end was trimmed by 3 bases and the J gene end by 3 bases; junction bases not matched to a gene: 12. CDR1 is SGDLS, CDR2 YYNGEE, per germline.

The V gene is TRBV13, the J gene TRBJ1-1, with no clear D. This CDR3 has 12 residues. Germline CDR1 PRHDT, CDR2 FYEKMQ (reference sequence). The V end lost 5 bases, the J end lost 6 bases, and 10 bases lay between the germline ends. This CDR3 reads CASSLGPPEAFF. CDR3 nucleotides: TGTGCCAGCAGCCTGGGTCCCCCTGAAGCTTTCTTT.

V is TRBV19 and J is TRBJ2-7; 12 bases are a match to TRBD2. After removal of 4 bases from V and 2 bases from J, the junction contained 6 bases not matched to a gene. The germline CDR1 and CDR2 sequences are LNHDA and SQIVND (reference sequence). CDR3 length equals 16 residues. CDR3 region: CASSSLLAGGTYEQYF. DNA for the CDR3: TGTGCCAGTAGTAGTTTACTAGCGGGAGGCACCTACGAGCAGTACTTC.

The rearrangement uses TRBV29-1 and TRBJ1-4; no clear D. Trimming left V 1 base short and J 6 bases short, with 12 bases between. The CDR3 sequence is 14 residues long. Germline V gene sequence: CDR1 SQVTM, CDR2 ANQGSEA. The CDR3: CSVEGAENHEKLFF. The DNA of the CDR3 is TGCAGCGTTGAAGGGGCCGAGAACCATGAAAAACTGTTTTTT.

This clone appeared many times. CDR3 amino acids: CASSLLVRSNEQFF. Written as DNA, the CDR3 is TGTGCCAGCAGCTTACTTGTGCGGAGCAATGAGCAGTTCTTC. The chain is built from TRBV7-8 and TRBJ2-1; D remains ambiguous. Germline-derived CDR1 and CDR2 are SGHVS and FQNEAQ. The V and J ends lost 2 bases and 6 bases respectively, with 11 bases between them. This CDR3 region has 14 residues.

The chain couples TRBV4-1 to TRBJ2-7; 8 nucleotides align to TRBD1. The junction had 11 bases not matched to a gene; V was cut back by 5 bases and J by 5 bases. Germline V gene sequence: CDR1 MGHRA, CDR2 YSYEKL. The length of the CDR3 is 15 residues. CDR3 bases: TGCGCCAGCAGCTTCGGACAGGGTATGATAGACGAGCAGTACTTC. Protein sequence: CASSFGQGMIDEQYF.

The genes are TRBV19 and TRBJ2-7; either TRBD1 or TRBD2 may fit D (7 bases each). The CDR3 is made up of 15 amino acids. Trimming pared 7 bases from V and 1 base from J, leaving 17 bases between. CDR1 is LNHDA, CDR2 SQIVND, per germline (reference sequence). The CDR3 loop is CASTPGGGPSYEQYF. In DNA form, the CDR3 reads TGTGCCAGTACCCCAGGGGGGGGACCTTCCTACGAGCAGTACTTC.

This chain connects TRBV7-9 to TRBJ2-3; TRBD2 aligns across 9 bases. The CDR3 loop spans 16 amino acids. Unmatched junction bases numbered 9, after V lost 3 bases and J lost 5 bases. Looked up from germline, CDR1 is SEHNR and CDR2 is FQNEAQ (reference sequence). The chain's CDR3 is CASSLGGRALGDTQYF. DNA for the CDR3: TGTGCCAGCAGCTTGGGCGGGAGGGCCCTGGGAGATACGCAGTATTTT. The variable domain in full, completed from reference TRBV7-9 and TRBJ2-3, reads DTGVSQNPRHKITKRGQNVTFRCDPISEHNRLYWYRQTLGQGPEFLTYFQNEAQLEKSRLLSDRFSAERPKGSFSTLEIQRTEQGDSAMYLCASSLGGRALGDTQYFGPGTRLTVL.

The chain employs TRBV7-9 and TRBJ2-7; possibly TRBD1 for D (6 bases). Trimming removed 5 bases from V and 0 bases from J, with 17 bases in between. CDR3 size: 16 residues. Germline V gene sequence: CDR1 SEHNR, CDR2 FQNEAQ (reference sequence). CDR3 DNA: TGTGCCAGCAGCCCCCCGGACAGTCAGCCCTCCTACGAGCAGTACTTC. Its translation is CASSPPDSQPSYEQYF.

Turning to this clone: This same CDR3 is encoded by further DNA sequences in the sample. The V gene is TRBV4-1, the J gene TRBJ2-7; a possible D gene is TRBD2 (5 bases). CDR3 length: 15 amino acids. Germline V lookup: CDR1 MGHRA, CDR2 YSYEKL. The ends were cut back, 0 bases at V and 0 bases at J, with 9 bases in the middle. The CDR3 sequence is CASSQDPGTSYEQYF. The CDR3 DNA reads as TGCGCCAGCAGCCAAGATCCGGGAACCTCCTACGAGCAGTACTTC.

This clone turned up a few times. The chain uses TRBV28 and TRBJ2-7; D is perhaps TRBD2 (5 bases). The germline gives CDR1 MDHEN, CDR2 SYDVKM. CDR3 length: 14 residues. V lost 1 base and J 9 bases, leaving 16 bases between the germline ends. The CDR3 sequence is CASSLSWAEGWQYF. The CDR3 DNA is TGTGCCAGCAGTTTATCTTGGGCAGAGGGATGGCAGTACTTC.